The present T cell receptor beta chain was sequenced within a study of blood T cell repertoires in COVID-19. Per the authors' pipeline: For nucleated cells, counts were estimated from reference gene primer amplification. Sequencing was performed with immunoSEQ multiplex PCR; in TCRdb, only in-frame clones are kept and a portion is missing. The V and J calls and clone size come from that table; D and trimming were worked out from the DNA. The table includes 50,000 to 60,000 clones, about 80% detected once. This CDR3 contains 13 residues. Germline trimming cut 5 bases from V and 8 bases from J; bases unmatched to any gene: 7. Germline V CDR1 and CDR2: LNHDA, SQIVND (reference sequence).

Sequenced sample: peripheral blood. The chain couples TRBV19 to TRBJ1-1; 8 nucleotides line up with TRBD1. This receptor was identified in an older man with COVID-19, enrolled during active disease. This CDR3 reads CASSPLGQEEAFF. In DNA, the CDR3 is TGTGCCAGTAGTCCCTTGGGACAGGAGGAAGCTTTCTTT.